Described below is a single T cell receptor (beta chain) sequence and its context. What it binds is unknown. Sequencing of TCR beta was carried out in blood CD8+ and CD4+ T cells. This specimen comes from a study of CD8 T cells in Susac syndrome. Reverse transcription of roughly 0.5 to 1 ug RNA was carried out with random hexamers. immunoSEQ multiplex PCR amplified TCR beta CDR3 across 54 Vbeta, 13 Jbeta. TCRdb reprocessed the immunoSEQ multiplex PCR reads with MiXCR, giving one entry per CDR3 protein. The profile shows roughly 200,000 distinct CDR3 sequences, 95% of them singletons. V shed 8 bases and J shed 4 bases, with 14 bases lying between them. The CDR3 length is 13 residues. CDR1 SGHDN and CDR2 FVKESK come from the germline V gene. General observations from the study: As the study acknowledged, the number of individuals in its TCR sequencing and HLA analysis was relatively small.

The chain recombines TRBV14 with TRBJ1-1; D call uncertain. The origin of this receptor is a human donor with multiple sclerosis. The sequencing sample was made of CD4+ T cells from PBMCs. CDR3 sequence: CASSSYTGTEAFF. The CDR3 DNA is TGTGCCAGCTCGAGCTACACGGGCACTGAAGCTTTCTTT.